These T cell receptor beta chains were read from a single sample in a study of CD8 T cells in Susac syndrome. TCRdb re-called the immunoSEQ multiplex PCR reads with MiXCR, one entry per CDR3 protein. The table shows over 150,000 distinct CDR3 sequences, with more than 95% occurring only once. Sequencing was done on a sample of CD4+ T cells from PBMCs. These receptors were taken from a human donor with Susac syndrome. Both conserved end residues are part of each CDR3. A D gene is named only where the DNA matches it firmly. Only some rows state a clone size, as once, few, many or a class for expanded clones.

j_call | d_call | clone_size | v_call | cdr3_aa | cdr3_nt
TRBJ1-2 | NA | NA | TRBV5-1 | CASTDTNYGYTF | TGCGCCAGCACTGACACTAACTATGGCTACACCTTC
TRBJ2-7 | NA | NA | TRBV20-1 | CSAILGGVTNEQYF | TGCAGTGCCATTCTAGGAGGGGTTACGAACGAGCAGTACTTC
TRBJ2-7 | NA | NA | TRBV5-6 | CASSSGRFYEQYF | TGTGCCAGCAGCTCGGGGAGGTTCTACGAGCAGTACTTC
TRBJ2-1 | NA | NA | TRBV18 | CASSPRPPGVDEQFF | TGTGCCAGCTCACCTCGGCCTCCCGGCGTGGATGAGCAGTTCTTC
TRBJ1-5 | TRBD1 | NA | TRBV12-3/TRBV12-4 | CASSDDRDWNQPQHF | TGTGCCAGCAGCGACGACAGGGATTGGAATCAGCCCCAGCATTTT
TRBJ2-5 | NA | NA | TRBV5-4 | CASSGIDEETQYF | TGTGCCAGCAGCGGAATAGATGAGGAGACCCAGTACTTC
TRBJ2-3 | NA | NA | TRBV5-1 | CASSYLGGSTDTQYF | TGCGCCAGCAGCTACTTGGGGGGTAGCACAGATACGCAGTATTTT
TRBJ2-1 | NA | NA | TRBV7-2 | CASCPYTTGEQFF | TGTGCCAGCTGCCCCTACACGACGGGTGAGCAGTTCTTC
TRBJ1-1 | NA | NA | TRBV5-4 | CASSLAGSAGNTEAFF | TGTGCCAGCAGCTTGGCAGGGTCCGCGGGGAACACTGAAGCTTTCTTT
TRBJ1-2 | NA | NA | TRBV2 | CASSAGRGLGYTF | TGTGCCAGCAGTGCTGGACGGGGACTTGGCTACACCTTC
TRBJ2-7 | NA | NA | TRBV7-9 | CASSLVSGYTTYEQYF | TGTGCCAGCAGCTTAGTATCCGGCTACACCACCTACGAGCAGTACTTC
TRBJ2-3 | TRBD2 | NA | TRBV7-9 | CASSPPRTSGSGDTQYF | TGTGCCAGCAGCCCTCCCAGGACTAGCGGGAGTGGCGATACGCAGTATTTT
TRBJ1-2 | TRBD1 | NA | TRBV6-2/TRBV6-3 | CASSYRGQGDYGYTF | TGTGCCAGCAGTTACCGGGGACAGGGAGACTATGGCTACACCTTC
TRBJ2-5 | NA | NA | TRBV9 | CASSVGGGPLLPETQYF | TGTGCCAGCAGCGTAGGAGGGGGGCCCCTCCTTCCGGAGACCCAGTACTTC
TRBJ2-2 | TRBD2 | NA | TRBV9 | CASSVSTSGRTNTGELFF | TGTGCCAGCAGCGTAAGTACTAGCGGGAGGACGAACACCGGGGAGCTGTTTTTT
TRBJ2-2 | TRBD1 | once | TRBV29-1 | CSVRQGPNTGELFF | TGCAGCGTCCGACAGGGGCCAAACACCGGGGAGCTGTTTTTT
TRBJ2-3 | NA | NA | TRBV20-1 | CSAREAGRTDTQYF | TGCAGTGCTAGGGAGGCCGGTCGCACAGATACGCAGTATTTT